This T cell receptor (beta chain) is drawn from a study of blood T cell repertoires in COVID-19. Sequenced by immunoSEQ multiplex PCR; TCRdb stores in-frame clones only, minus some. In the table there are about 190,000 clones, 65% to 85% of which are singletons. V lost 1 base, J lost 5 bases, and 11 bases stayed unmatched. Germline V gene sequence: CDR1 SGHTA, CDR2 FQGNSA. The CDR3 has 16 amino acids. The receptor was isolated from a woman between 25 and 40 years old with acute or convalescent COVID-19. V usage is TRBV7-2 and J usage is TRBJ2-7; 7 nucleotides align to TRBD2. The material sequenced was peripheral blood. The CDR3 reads CASSLVGGPVPDEQYF. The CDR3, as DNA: TGTGCCAGCAGCTTAGTGGGAGGGCCCGTGCCTGACGAGCAGTACTTC.